This record concerns one TCR beta chain sequence. The data originate from a study of CD8+ T cells in alopecia areata. Study-wide context: Treated patients' severity was scored by percentage of affected scalp area.

Documented treatment: oral pan-JAK inhibitor, 5-10 mg twice daily. Extraction of RNA preceded its reverse transcription into cDNA, which served as the sequencing template. Profiling relied on immunoSEQ multiplex PCR, and the TCRdb table lists in-frame clones only, not all of them. The sample shows some 190,000 clones, roughly 66% of them seen only once. This CDR3 has 15 amino acids. The germline gives CDR1 MGHDK, CDR2 SYGVNS. Trimming removed 3 bases at V and 4 bases at J, with 13 bases between. The sequences come from CD4+ T cells sorted from blood, collected at week 44, from a patient treated with tofacitinib. This chain joins TRBV25-1 and TRBJ1-5, with D possibly TRBD1 on 5 matching bases. The receptor's source is a human donor with alopecia areata. The CDR3 sequence: CASSEGPGSNQPQHF. The DNA of the CDR3 is TGTGCCAGCAGTGAGGGCCCAGGGTCAAATCAGCCCCAGCATTTT.